A selection of T cell receptor beta chains follows, all from one sample in a study of cytomegalovirus exposure and HLA in healthy donors. Libraries were prepared by immunoSEQ multiplex PCR; TCRdb keeps only in-frame clonotypes and omits some of them. This table has over 150,000 clones, 60% to 85% appearing once. Sequences were obtained from PBMCs. All receptors derive from a girl aged 5 to 17 in good health and CMV-seropositive. CDR3s include the opening cysteine and the closing phenylalanine or tryptophan. Each record gives: V gene, clone size, D gene, J gene, CDR3 DNA, CDR3 protein. A D gene is named only where the DNA matches it firmly. Expanded clones are given a class, and other clones once, few, many or no size at all.

v_gene: TRBV5-1; abundance: NA; d_gene: TRBD2; j_gene: TRBJ2-5; CDR3nt: TGCGCCAGCAGCTCACTGACGGGGGGGCCACGAGAGACCCAGTACTTC; CDR3aa: CASSSLTGGPRETQYF
v_gene: TRBV7-8; abundance: NA; d_gene: TRBD2; j_gene: TRBJ2-1; CDR3nt: TGTGCCAGCAGCTTAATTTTCGGGACTAGCTTTTCCTACAATGAGCAGTTCTTC; CDR3aa: CASSLIFGTSFSYNEQFF
v_gene: TRBV7-9; abundance: NA; d_gene: TRBD1; j_gene: TRBJ2-5; CDR3nt: TGTGCCAGCAGCCTAGGACAGGCGGTGACCCAGTACTTC; CDR3aa: CASSLGQAVTQYF
v_gene: TRBV4-2; abundance: few; d_gene: NA; j_gene: TRBJ1-2; CDR3nt: TGTGCCAGCAGCCAACTTACAGGGAACTATGGCTACACCTTC; CDR3aa: CASSQLTGNYGYTF
v_gene: TRBV6-5; abundance: NA; d_gene: NA; j_gene: TRBJ2-7; CDR3nt: TGTGCCAGCAGTTACTCGTCCGGGTTTCCCTACGAGCAGTACTTC; CDR3aa: CASSYSSGFPYEQYF
v_gene: TRBV11-3; abundance: NA; d_gene: TRBD1; j_gene: TRBJ2-7; CDR3nt: TGTGCCAGCAGTCGGGACAGCTACGAGCAGTACTTC; CDR3aa: CASSRDSYEQYF
v_gene: TRBV6-1; abundance: NA; d_gene: NA; j_gene: TRBJ1-2; CDR3nt: TGTGCCAGCAGTGAAAGCGTTGGCAGCTATGGCTACACCTTC; CDR3aa: CASSESVGSYGYTF
v_gene: TRBV7-2; abundance: NA; d_gene: NA; j_gene: TRBJ2-6; CDR3nt: TGTGCCAGCAGCTTAGGAGGCTCTGGGGCCAACGTCCTGACTTTC; CDR3aa: CASSLGGSGANVLTF
v_gene: TRBV12-5; abundance: NA; d_gene: NA; j_gene: TRBJ1-1; CDR3nt: TGTGCTAGTGGTACCTCACCGGGGGTGAACACTGAAGCTTTCTTT; CDR3aa: CASGTSPGVNTEAFF
v_gene: TRBV6-4; abundance: once; d_gene: TRBD2; j_gene: TRBJ2-1; CDR3nt: TGTGCCAGCAGCCTAGCGGGGGGGCCTGGGCATGAGCAGTTCTTC; CDR3aa: CASSLAGGPGHEQFF
v_gene: TRBV5-6; abundance: NA; d_gene: NA; j_gene: TRBJ2-6; CDR3nt: TGTGCCAGCAGTCTCCCTTTTGGGGCCAACGTCCTGACTTTC; CDR3aa: CASSLPFGANVLTF
v_gene: TRBV29-1; abundance: NA; d_gene: NA; j_gene: TRBJ2-3; CDR3nt: TGCACCTGCACCCCTTCGTGGGGCCCCACTACCACAGATACGCAGTATTTT; CDR3aa: CTCTPSWGPTTTDTQYF
v_gene: TRBV7-8; abundance: NA; d_gene: NA; j_gene: TRBJ2-1; CDR3nt: TGTGCCAGCAGCTTAATTCGGTTACTCCAAACCTACAATGAGCAGTTCTTC; CDR3aa: CASSLIRLLQTYNEQFF
v_gene: TRBV7-2; abundance: once; d_gene: NA; j_gene: TRBJ1-1; CDR3nt: TGTGCCAGCAGCCCGGACAGTAGTGAAGCTTTCTTT; CDR3aa: CASSPDSSEAFF
v_gene: TRBV11-2; abundance: NA; d_gene: NA; j_gene: TRBJ1-6; CDR3nt: TGTGCCAGCAGCCCTGGTGGAGTACAATATAATTCACCCCTCCACTTT; CDR3aa: CASSPGGVQYNSPLHF
v_gene: TRBV7-9; abundance: once; d_gene: TRBD1; j_gene: TRBJ2-2; CDR3nt: TGTGCCAGCAGGCTCCCGGGACAGGGATCTCCCGGGGAGCTGTTTTTT; CDR3aa: CASRLPGQGSPGELFF
v_gene: TRBV30; abundance: once; d_gene: NA; j_gene: TRBJ2-5; CDR3nt: TGTGCCTGGAGTGGGAGGGCCGGGGACAGAAACCAGGAGACCCAGTACTTC; CDR3aa: CAWSGRAGDRNQETQYF
v_gene: TRBV7-9; abundance: NA; d_gene: NA; j_gene: TRBJ2-5; CDR3nt: TGTGCCAGCAGCTTAGTCTGGCGGGTGGAAGAGACCCAGTACTTC; CDR3aa: CASSLVWRVEETQYF
v_gene: TRBV6-1; abundance: NA; d_gene: TRBD2; j_gene: TRBJ2-3; CDR3nt: TGTGCCAGCAGTGTAGGAGCTAGCGGGGGGGCAGATACGCAGTATTTT; CDR3aa: CASSVGASGGADTQYF
v_gene: TRBV5-5; abundance: NA; d_gene: NA; j_gene: TRBJ1-4; CDR3nt: TGTGCCAGCAGCCTCGAGGACAGAACTAATGAAAAACTGTTTTTT; CDR3aa: CASSLEDRTNEKLFF
v_gene: TRBV11-2; abundance: once; d_gene: NA; j_gene: TRBJ1-6; CDR3nt: TGTGCCAGCAGCTTAACCCCACAGACCTATAATTCACCCCTCCACTTT; CDR3aa: CASSLTPQTYNSPLHF
v_gene: TRBV10-2; abundance: NA; d_gene: NA; j_gene: TRBJ2-7; CDR3nt: TGCGCCGTTGAGGGAATTACGAGTTACGAGCAGTACTTC; CDR3aa: CAVEGITSYEQYF
v_gene: TRBV5-6; abundance: NA; d_gene: NA; j_gene: TRBJ2-7; CDR3nt: TGTGCCAGCAGCGGGGACTCTTTCTACGAGCAGTACTTC; CDR3aa: CASSGDSFYEQYF
v_gene: TRBV21-1; abundance: once; d_gene: NA; j_gene: TRBJ1-1; CDR3nt: TGTGCCAGCAGCAAAGAAGTTATAGACAGGACCAACACTGAAGCTTTCTTT; CDR3aa: CASSKEVIDRTNTEAFF
v_gene: TRBV6-1; abundance: NA; d_gene: NA; j_gene: TRBJ2-7; CDR3nt: TGTGCCAAGACGGGCGAGCAGTACTTC; CDR3aa: CAKTGEQYF
v_gene: TRBV12-5; abundance: once; d_gene: TRBD1; j_gene: TRBJ2-7; CDR3nt: TGTGCTAGTGCCAGGGCCGACAGGGCAAGCTCCTACGAGCAGTACTTC; CDR3aa: CASARADRASSYEQYF
v_gene: TRBV6-5; abundance: NA; d_gene: TRBD1; j_gene: TRBJ1-3; CDR3nt: TGTGCCAGCAGTTGGGGACAGGGAGCAAACACCATATATTTT; CDR3aa: CASSWGQGANTIYF
v_gene: TRBV19; abundance: NA; d_gene: TRBD1; j_gene: TRBJ2-1; CDR3nt: TGTGCCAGTAGTATGCGGACAGGGCCTTACAATGAGCAGTTCTTC; CDR3aa: CASSMRTGPYNEQFF
v_gene: TRBV10-1; abundance: NA; d_gene: NA; j_gene: TRBJ2-1; CDR3nt: TGCGCCAGCAGTGAATCAAGCCCTCTAAACTTGTTTCGTGAGCAGTTCTTC; CDR3aa: CASSESSPLNLFREQFF
v_gene: TRBV12-5; abundance: NA; d_gene: NA; j_gene: TRBJ1-4; CDR3nt: TGTGCTAGTGGCTGGACTCCAACTAATGAAAAACTGTTTTTT; CDR3aa: CASGWTPTNEKLFF
v_gene: TRBV14; abundance: NA; d_gene: TRBD2; j_gene: TRBJ2-3; CDR3nt: TGTGCCAGCAGCCATCTACCGGGACTAGCGGGGGGCACCACAGATACGCAGTATTTT; CDR3aa: CASSHLPGLAGGTTDTQYF
v_gene: TRBV6-1; abundance: NA; d_gene: TRBD1; j_gene: TRBJ2-6; CDR3nt: TGTGCCAGCGGGCAGGGGGCAGGGGGGGCCAACGTCCTGACTTTC; CDR3aa: CASGQGAGGANVLTF
v_gene: TRBV7-7; abundance: NA; d_gene: TRBD2; j_gene: TRBJ2-5; CDR3nt: TGTGCCAGCAGCAAATGGACTAGCTCAGGAGAGACCCAGTACTTC; CDR3aa: CASSKWTSSGETQYF
v_gene: TRBV11-2; abundance: NA; d_gene: TRBD2; j_gene: TRBJ2-1; CDR3nt: TGTGCCAGCAGAAACGCCGGGACGGCACTAGCGGGGTTGAGGGATGAGCAGTTCTTC; CDR3aa: CASRNAGTALAGLRDEQFF
v_gene: TRBV14; abundance: NA; d_gene: TRBD1; j_gene: TRBJ1-2; CDR3nt: TGTGCCAGCAGCCAATCCAGGGGGTACCAAGGCTACACCTTC; CDR3aa: CASSQSRGYQGYTF
v_gene: TRBV14; abundance: once; d_gene: NA; j_gene: TRBJ2-7; CDR3nt: TGTGCCAGCAGCCAACAGGACACCGTGGGGGAGCAGTACTTC; CDR3aa: CASSQQDTVGEQYF
v_gene: TRBV7-8; abundance: NA; d_gene: TRBD2; j_gene: TRBJ2-5; CDR3nt: TGTGCCAGCAGCGTGACTAGCGCCCAAGAGACCCAGTACTTC; CDR3aa: CASSVTSAQETQYF
v_gene: TRBV5-6; abundance: NA; d_gene: NA; j_gene: TRBJ1-2; CDR3nt: TGTGCCAGCAGCTTGGAGGTCGGGGTCGGGGGCTACACCTTC; CDR3aa: CASSLEVGVGGYTF
v_gene: TRBV20-1; abundance: NA; d_gene: NA; j_gene: TRBJ2-1; CDR3nt: TGCAGTGCAAAAGTCGTCCAGGAGCAGTTCTTC; CDR3aa: CSAKVVQEQFF
v_gene: TRBV7-6; abundance: NA; d_gene: TRBD2; j_gene: TRBJ2-3; CDR3nt: TGTGCCAGCAGCTTAAGCGGGGGAACTGATACGCAGTATTTT; CDR3aa: CASSLSGGTDTQYF
v_gene: TRBV9; abundance: NA; d_gene: NA; j_gene: TRBJ2-7; CDR3nt: TGTGCCAGCAGCGTGGGGACTTTCCCGAGCTCCTACGAGCAGTACTTC; CDR3aa: CASSVGTFPSSYEQYF
v_gene: TRBV11-3; abundance: NA; d_gene: TRBD2; j_gene: TRBJ2-5; CDR3nt: TGTGCCAGCAGCTTTGGTAGCGGGGACCAAGAGACCCAGTACTTC; CDR3aa: CASSFGSGDQETQYF
v_gene: TRBV12-5; abundance: few; d_gene: TRBD1; j_gene: TRBJ1-6; CDR3nt: TGTGCTAGTGGTTTGGAGTCGACAGGGGCGAGCTCCTATAATTCACCCCTCCACTTT; CDR3aa: CASGLESTGASSYNSPLHF
v_gene: TRBV4-3; abundance: once; d_gene: NA; j_gene: TRBJ2-7; CDR3nt: TGCGCCAGCAGCCAAGTAGGAACAGGAGCGGGACCGGGGGCTCGGCAGTACTTC; CDR3aa: CASSQVGTGAGPGARQYF